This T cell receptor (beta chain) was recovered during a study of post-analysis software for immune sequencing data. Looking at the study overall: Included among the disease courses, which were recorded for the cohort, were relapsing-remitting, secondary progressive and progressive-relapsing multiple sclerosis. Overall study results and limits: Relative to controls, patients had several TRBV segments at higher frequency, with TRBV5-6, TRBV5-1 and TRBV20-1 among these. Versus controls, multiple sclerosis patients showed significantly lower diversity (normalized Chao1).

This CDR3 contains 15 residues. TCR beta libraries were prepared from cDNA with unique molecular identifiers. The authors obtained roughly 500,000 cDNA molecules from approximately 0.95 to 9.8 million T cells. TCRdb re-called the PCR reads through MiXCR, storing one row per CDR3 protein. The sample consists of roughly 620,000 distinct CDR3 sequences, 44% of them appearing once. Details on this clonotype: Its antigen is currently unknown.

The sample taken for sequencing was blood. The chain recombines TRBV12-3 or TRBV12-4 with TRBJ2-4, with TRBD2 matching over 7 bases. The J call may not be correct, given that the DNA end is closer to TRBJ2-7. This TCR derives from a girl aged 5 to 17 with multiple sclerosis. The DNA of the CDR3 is TGTGCCAGCAGTTTTAAGTCTAGCGGTTCCTACGAGCAGTACTTC. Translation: CASSFKSSGSYEQYF.